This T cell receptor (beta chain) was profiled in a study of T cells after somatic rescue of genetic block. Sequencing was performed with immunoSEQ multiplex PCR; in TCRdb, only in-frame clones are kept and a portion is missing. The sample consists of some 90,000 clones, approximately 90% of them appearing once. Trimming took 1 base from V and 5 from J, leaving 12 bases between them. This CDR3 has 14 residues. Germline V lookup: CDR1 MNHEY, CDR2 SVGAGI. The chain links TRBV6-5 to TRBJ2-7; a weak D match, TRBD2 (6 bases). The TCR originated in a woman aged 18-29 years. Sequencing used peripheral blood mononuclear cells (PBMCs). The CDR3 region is CASSYWQGGDEQYF. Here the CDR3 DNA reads TGTGCCAGCAGTTACTGGCAGGGAGGCGACGAGCAGTACTTC.